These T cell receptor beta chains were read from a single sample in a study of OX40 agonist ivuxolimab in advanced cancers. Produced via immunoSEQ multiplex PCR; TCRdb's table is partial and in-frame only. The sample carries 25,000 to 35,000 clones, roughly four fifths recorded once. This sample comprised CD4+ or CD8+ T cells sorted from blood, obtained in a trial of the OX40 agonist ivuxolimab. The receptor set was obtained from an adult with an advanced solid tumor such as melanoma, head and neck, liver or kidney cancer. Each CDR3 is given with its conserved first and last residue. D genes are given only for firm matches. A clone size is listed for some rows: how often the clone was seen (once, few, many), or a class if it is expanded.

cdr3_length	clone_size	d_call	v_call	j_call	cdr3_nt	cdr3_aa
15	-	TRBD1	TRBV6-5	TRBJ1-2	TGTGCCAGCAGTTACACGGACAGGGGTTCGGGCGGCTACACCTTC	CASSYTDRGSGGYTF
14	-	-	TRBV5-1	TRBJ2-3	TGCGCCAGCGGAATCGGAGGGAGCGCAGATACGCAGTATTTT	CASGIGGSADTQYF
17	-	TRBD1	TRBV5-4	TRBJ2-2	TGTGCCAGCAGCTTGTTAGGGGCAGGGGGCGACACCGGGGAGCTGTTTTTT	CASSLLGAGGDTGELFF
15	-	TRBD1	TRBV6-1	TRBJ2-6	TGTGCCAGCAGCACGACAGGGGCTGGGGCCAACGTCCTGACTTTC	CASSTTGAGANVLTF
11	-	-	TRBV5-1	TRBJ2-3	TGCGCCAGCAGCTTCACAGATACGCAGTATTTT	CASSFTDTQYF
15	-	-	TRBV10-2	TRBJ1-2	TGCGCCAGCAGGTTTGGGGGTCGCGGAGGCGAGGGCTACACCTTC	CASRFGGRGGEGYTF
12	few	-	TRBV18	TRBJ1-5	TGTGCCAGCTCACCACAGGGGCCGCCCCAGCATTTT	CASSPQGPPQHF
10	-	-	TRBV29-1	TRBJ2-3	TGCAGCGTGGGGATAGATACGCAGTATTTT	CSVGIDTQYF
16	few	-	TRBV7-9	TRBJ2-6	TGTGCCAGCAGCTTAGGTTATGGTGGTGGGGCCAACGTCCTGACTTTC	CASSLGYGGGANVLTF
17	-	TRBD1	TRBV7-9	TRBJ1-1	TGTGCCAGCAGCACTCAACGGGACAGGGCCTGGAACACTGAAGCTTTCTTT	CASSTQRDRAWNTEAFF
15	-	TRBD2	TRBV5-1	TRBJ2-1	TGCGCCAGCAGCCCGGGGGGTATAACTACCAATGAGCAGTTCTTC	CASSPGGITTNEQFF
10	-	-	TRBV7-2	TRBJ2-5	TGTGCCAGCAGCTTACAGACCCAGTACTTC	CASSLQTQYF
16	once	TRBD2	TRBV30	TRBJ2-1	TGTGCCCTGCGATCAGAGCGGGGGGGCTCCTACAATGAGCAGTTCTTC	CALRSERGGSYNEQFF
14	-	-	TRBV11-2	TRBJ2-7	TGTGCCAGCAGCCAGACGACTATCTCCTACGAGCAGTACTTC	CASSQTTISYEQYF
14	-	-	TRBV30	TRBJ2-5	TGTGCCTGGAGTGTAGGGGGGCGCCTAGAGACCCAGTACTTC	CAWSVGGRLETQYF
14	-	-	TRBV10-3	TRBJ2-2	TGTGCCATCAGTTCTCAGGCTCCCACCGGGGAGCTGTTTTTT	CAISSQAPTGELFF
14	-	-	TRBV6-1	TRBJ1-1	TGTGCCAGCACCCTGGGTAGGGCGAACACTGAAGCTTTCTTT	CASTLGRANTEAFF
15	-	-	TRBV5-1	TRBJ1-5	TGCGCCAGCAGCTTGGCCGGGGGGTACGGCCAGCCCCAGCATTTT	CASSLAGGYGQPQHF
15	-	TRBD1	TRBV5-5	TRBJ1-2	TGTGCCAGCACCATAGGGGGCAGGGGCGGCTATGGCTACACCTTC	CASTIGGRGGYGYTF
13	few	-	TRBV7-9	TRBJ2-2	TGTGCCAGCAGCTTAGCGCAAAACGGGGAGCTGTTTTTT	CASSLAQNGELFF
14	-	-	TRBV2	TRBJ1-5	TGTGCCAGCAGTGAACAGGGAAGGAATCAGCCCCAGCATTTT	CASSEQGRNQPQHF
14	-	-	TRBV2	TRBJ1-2	TGTGCCAGCAGTGGTGACAACCGGGGGAGAGGCTACACCTTC	CASSGDNRGRGYTF
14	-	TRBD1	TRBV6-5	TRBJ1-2	TGTGCCAGCAGTTACCCGGGACAGGGGGGATTCTACACCTTC	CASSYPGQGGFYTF
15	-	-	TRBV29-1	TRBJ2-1	TGCAGCGTTGGGCAGACGTCCTCCCCCTACAATGAGCAGTTCTTC	CSVGQTSSPYNEQFF
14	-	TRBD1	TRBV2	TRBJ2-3	TGTGCCAGCAGTGAAGAGCTAGGACAGGGGGCCAAGCATTTT	CASSEELGQGAKHF
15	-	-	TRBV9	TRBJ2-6	TGTGCCAGCAGCGTTGAAGGTCCTGGGGCCAACGTCCTGACTTTC	CASSVEGPGANVLTF
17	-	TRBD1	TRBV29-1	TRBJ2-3	TGCAGCGTCAAGAGGGGTGGACAGGGGGCTTTCACAGATACGCAGTATTTT	CSVKRGGQGAFTDTQYF
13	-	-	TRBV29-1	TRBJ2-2	TGCAGCTTCAGGGCCATGAACACCGGGGAGCTGTTTTTT	CSFRAMNTGELFF
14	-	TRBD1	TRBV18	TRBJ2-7	TGTGCCAGCTCACCACGGACAGGGGTAGACGAGCAGTACTTC	CASSPRTGVDEQYF
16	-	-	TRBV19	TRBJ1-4	TGTGCCAGTAGTATAAGCTTCAGGGGTGAGAATGAAAAACTGTTTTTT	CASSISFRGENEKLFF
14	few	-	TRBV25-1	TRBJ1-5	TGTGCCAGCAGTTCAACTGGGGACGGTAGGCCCCAGCATTTT	CASSSTGDGRPQHF
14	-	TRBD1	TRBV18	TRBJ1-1	TGTGCCAGCTCAGCCGGACAGGGGAACACTGAAGCTTTCTTT	CASSAGQGNTEAFF
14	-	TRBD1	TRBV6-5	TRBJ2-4	TGTGCCAGCAGTTACCGCTCAGGGGGAAACATTCAGTACTTC	CASSYRSGGNIQYF